The 15 T cell receptor beta chains below were found in one sample sequenced in a study of beta chain features in type 1 diabetes. Of the isolated RNA, all was reverse transcribed, and so the sequenced material was expressed TCRB transcripts. Generated by immunoSEQ multiplex PCR, the TCRdb table keeps only in-frame clones and is missing some. Among 300,000 or so clones listed, approximately 15% were seen once. These receptors' antigens are unknown. The study, taken as a whole, reports: Type 1 diabetes patients showed a moderate but significant shortening of TCRB CDR3s in all four CD4+ subsets.

The specimen sequenced was naive CD4+ T cells from blood. The receptor set was obtained from a man aged 25-45 years with type 1 diabetes.

The chain is built from TRBV7-9 and TRBJ2-7; maybe TRBD1 (6 bases). The CDR3 is 14 residues long. Trimming stripped 5 bases from V and 5 bases from J, with 16 bases between. The germline V gene has CDR1 SEHNR and CDR2 FQNEAQ (reference sequence). CDR3 nucleotides: TGTGCCAGCAGCGACATAGGACAGCCGGACGAGCAGTACTTC. This sequence encodes CASSDIGQPDEQYF.

This clone was seen only a few times. The chain employs TRBV7-9 and TRBJ2-1, with a tentative D call TRBD2 (6 bases). There are 16 residues in the CDR3. CDR1 is SEHNR and CDR2 is FQNEAQ in the germline V gene (reference sequence). V was clipped by 5 bases and J by 7 bases, with 21 bases between them. The CDR3 loop is CASSNAGWRDPNEQFF. CDR3 DNA: TGTGCCAGCAGCAACGCGGGCTGGCGGGACCCAAATGAGCAGTTCTTC.

This clone appeared a few times. This chain connects TRBV28 to TRBJ2-4; 9 positions agree with TRBD1. Germline CDR1 is MDHEN and CDR2 is SYDVKM. The CDR3 loop spans 14 amino acids. Unmatched junction bases numbered 6, after V lost 3 bases and J lost 9 bases. The chain's CDR3 is CASSLADRGGIQYF. The DNA for the CDR3 is TGTGCCAGCAGTTTGGCGGACAGGGGTGGCATTCAGTACTTC.

Notes on this clone: The same CDR3 also results from other DNA sequences found in this sample. The V gene is TRBV18, the J gene TRBJ1-5; 8 bases match TRBD1. Germline values: CDR1 KGHSH, CDR2 LQKENI. This CDR3 has 15 residues. The J segment lost 4 bases and the V segment lost 2 bases, leaving 4 bases of the junction unmatched. The CDR3 spells CASSPGTGGNQPQHF. The CDR3 DNA reads TGTGCCAGCTCACCAGGTACAGGGGGGAATCAGCCCCAGCATTTT.

The V gene is TRBV28, the J gene TRBJ2-7, with D maybe TRBD2 (5 bases). Germline values: CDR1 MDHEN, CDR2 SYDVKM. The CDR3 loop spans 11 amino acids. V shed 7 bases and J shed 4 bases, with 8 bases lying between them. The CDR3 DNA sequence: TGTGCCAGCAACCGGGGATACGAGCAGTACTTC. Encoded protein: CASNRGYEQYF.

This clone was observed a handful of times. This rearrangement joins TRBV5-4 to TRBJ1-2; the match to TRBD1 covers 8 bases. This CDR3 is 16 amino acids long. With 0 bases clipped from V and 6 bases from J, the junction kept 10 bases outside the gene matches. Germline lookup yields CDR1 SGHNT and CDR2 YYREEE (reference sequence). Here the CDR3 DNA reads TGTGCCAGCAGCTTGGAGGGAGACAGGGGCCTCAATGGCTACACCTTC. Protein sequence: CASSLEGDRGLNGYTF.

The chain links TRBV2 to TRBJ1-4; 7 nucleotides align to TRBD1. This CDR3 region has 19 residues. V trimming: 6 bases; J trimming: 0 bases; junction bases outside the gene matches: 16. Germline V gene data show CDR1 as SNHLY and CDR2 as FYNNEI. The CDR3 nucleotides are TGTGCCAGCAGCCCGGGACAGCGAAGACGAACAACAACTAATGAAAAACTGTTTTTT. This translates into CASSPGQRRRTTTNEKLFF. Combining the CDR3 with reference TRBV2 and TRBJ1-4 gives the whole variable domain EPEVTQTPSHQVTQMGQEVILRCVPISNHLYFYWYRQILGQKVEFLVSFYNNEISEKSEIFDDQFSVERPDGSNFTLKIRSTKLEDSAMYFCASSPGQRRRTTTNEKLFFGSGTQLSVL.

This clone was observed a few times. CDR3 coding DNA: TGCGCCAGCAGCTTGGGCAGCGGGAGGGCCGACCATGAGCAGTTCTTC. Its translation: CASSLGSGRADHEQFF. The J gene is TRBJ2-1, the V gene TRBV5-1; the match to TRBD2 covers 10 bases. The CDR3 totals 16 residues. Germline lookup yields CDR1 SGHRS and CDR2 YFSETQ. V lost 0 bases to trimming and J lost 8 bases; unmatched junction nucleotides: 8.

In its sample, this clone was seen a few times. V usage is TRBV30 and J usage is TRBJ2-1, with TRBD2 matching over 11 bases. Losses at the gene ends were 5 bases for V and 4 bases for J; bases not matched to a gene: 4. This CDR3 is 14 amino acids long. Germline-derived CDR1 and CDR2 are GTSNPN and SVGIG (reference sequence). The CDR3 DNA is TGTGCCTGGCAGGGACTAGCGGCTTACAATGAGCAGTTCTTC. This sequence encodes CAWQGLAAYNEQFF. The full variable domain, with the rest looked up from reference TRBV30 and TRBJ2-1, is SQTIHQWPATLVQPVGSPLSLECTVEGTSNPNLYWYRQAAGRGLQLLFYSVGIGQISSEVPQNLSASRPQDRQFILSSKKLLLSDSGFYLCAWQGLAAYNEQFFGPGTRLTVL.

The chain combines TRBV9 with TRBJ2-3; 7 nucleotides align to TRBD2. Germline CDR1 is SGDLS and CDR2 is YYNGEE. Unmatched junction bases numbered 3, after V lost 4 bases and J lost 4 bases. There are 13 residues in the CDR3. The CDR3 nucleotides are TGTGCCAGCAGCCAAACTAGCGCAGATACGCAGTATTTT. Its protein product is CASSQTSADTQYF.

This clone was seen more than once but under ten times. V is TRBV5-4 and J is TRBJ2-3; 8 positions agree with TRBD2. V was clipped by 1 base and J by 1 base; unmatched bases: 5. This CDR3 region has 16 residues. Germline loops: CDR1 SGHNT, CDR2 YYREEE (reference sequence). CDR3 DNA sequence: TGTGCCAGCAGCTTGATGGCGGGAGGCGGCACAGATACGCAGTATTTT. It translates to CASSLMAGGGTDTQYF.

This chain connects TRBV7-9 to TRBJ1-4, with 9 bases fitting TRBD1. This CDR3 is built from 16 residues. V was pared by 5 bases and J by 5 bases, with 9 bases of the junction left unmatched. Germline V gene sequence: CDR1 SEHNR, CDR2 FQNEAQ (reference sequence). CDR3 coding DNA: TGTGCCAGCAGCCCTAGGGGACAGGGTTGGAATGAAAAACTGTTTTTT. It is translated as CASSPRGQGWNEKLFF.

This clone appeared a few times. The CDR3 spells CASSDTQGWNTEAFF. The CDR3 nucleotides are TGTGCCAGCAGTGATACACAGGGTTGGAACACTGAAGCTTTCTTT. The gene calls are TRBV6-1 and TRBJ1-1; maybe TRBD1 (6 bases). V was shortened by 3 bases and J by 1 base, with 12 bases between the two germline ends. Germline V CDR1 and CDR2: MNHNS, SASEGT. This CDR3 region has 15 residues.

This clone was detected a few times. CDR3 DNA: TGTGCCAGCAGCCCGGCCCCCAGGGCGCGGAGTGTCTACACCTTC. This sequence encodes CASSPAPRARSVYTF. The chain recombines TRBV7-2 with TRBJ1-2; possibly TRBD1 for D (5 bases). There are 15 residues in the CDR3. The V gene lost 5 bases and the J gene lost 10 bases, with 23 bases spanning the gap. The germline gives CDR1 SGHTA, CDR2 FQGNSA.

The V gene is TRBV11-3, the J gene TRBJ2-1; TRBD1 might be the D (5 bases). The CDR3 sequence is 13 residues long. V was trimmed by 6 bases and J by 7 bases, leaving 13 bases between them. CDR1 and CDR2 (germline): SGHNT, YENEEA. This chain's CDR3 is CASSPSQGNEQFF. CDR3 nucleotides: TGTGCCAGCAGTCCTTCGCAGGGAAATGAGCAGTTCTTC.